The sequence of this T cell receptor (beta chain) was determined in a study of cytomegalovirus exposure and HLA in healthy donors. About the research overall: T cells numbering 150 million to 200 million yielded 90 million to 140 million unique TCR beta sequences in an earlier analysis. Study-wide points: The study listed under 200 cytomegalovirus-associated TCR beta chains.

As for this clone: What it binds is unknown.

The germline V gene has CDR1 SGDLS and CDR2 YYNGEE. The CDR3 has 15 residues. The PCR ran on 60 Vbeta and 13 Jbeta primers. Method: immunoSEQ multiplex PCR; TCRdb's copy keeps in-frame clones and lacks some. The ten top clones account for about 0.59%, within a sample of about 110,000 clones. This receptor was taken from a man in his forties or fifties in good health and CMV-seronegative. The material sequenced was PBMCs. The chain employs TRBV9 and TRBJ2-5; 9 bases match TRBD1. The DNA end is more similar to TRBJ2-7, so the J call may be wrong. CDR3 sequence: CASSLAGTGIHEQYF. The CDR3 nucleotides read TGTGCCAGCAGCCTTGCCGGGACAGGGATCCACGAGCAGTACTTC.